The sequence of this T cell receptor (beta chain) was determined in a study of human T cells and chemical hapten exposure. Study background: Chiefly women, the patients showed alopecia areata, totalis or universalis.

TCRdb reprocessed the RACE reads via MiXCR and lists one record per CDR3 protein. Counted here are approximately 110,000 distinct CDR3 sequences, roughly 11% occurring once; the ten biggest clones make up roughly 3.5%. The time point: patch test 1, 2 weeks after DPC sensitization. Treatment indicated: therapeutic diphenylcyclopropenone sensitization with weekly scalp DPC. The table lists this clonotype with many counts. The clonotype was recovered from a woman between 40 and 50 years old with alopecia areata. Some clones in this sample may be carry-over from other donors' samples. Sample: whole blood, taken in connection with sensitization to the hapten diphenylcyclopropenone (DPC).

In DNA, the CDR3 is TGTGCCAGCAGGACAGGGGGCGGTCAGTTCTTC. It yields the protein CASRTGGGQFF. This chain connects TRBV12-3 or TRBV12-4 to TRBJ2-1; 10 bases fit TRBD1. Trimming removed 6 bases from V and 13 bases from J; junction bases left unmatched: 3. The CDR3 contains 11 residues.